This T cell receptor beta chain was captured by sequencing in a study of blood T cell repertoires in COVID-19. Looking at the study overall: Acute and convalescent COVID-19 samples came from the United States, Italy and Spain. PBMCs, B-cell-depleted T cells, or T cells provided the cDNA or gDNA that made up the material.

CDR3 length: 15 residues. The V gene lost 4 bases and the J gene lost 6 bases, with 18 bases spanning the gap. Looked up from germline, CDR1 is MNHNY and CDR2 is SVGAGI (reference sequence). A single count supports this clone. Clones were sequenced by immunoSEQ multiplex PCR, and TCRdb holds only the in-frame ones, with some missing. The data show some 310,000 clones, 90% seen once. The specimen sequenced was peripheral blood. The TCR comes from a woman in her twenties or thirties with COVID-19, enrolled during active disease. The J gene is TRBJ1-1, the V gene TRBV6-6; TRBD1 might be the D (5 bases). CDR3 residues: CASSSPFQGKAEAFF. The CDR3 bases are TGTGCCAGCAGTTCTCCTTTCCAGGGTAAGGCTGAAGCTTTCTTT.